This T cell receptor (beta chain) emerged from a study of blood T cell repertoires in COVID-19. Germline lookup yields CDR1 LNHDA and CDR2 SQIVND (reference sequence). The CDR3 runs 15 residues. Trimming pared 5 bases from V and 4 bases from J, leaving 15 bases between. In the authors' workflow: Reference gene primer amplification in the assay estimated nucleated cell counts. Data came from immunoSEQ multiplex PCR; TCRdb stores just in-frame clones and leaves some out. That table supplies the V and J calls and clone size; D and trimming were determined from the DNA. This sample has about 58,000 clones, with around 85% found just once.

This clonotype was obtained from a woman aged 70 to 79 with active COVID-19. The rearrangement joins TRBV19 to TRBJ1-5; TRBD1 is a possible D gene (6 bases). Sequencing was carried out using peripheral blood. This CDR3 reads CASSPDAGANQPQHF. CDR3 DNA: TGTGCCAGTAGTCCCGACGCGGGGGCAAATCAGCCCCAGCATTTT.